The 22 T cell receptor beta chains below were found in one sample sequenced in a study of spatial heterogeneity in lung cancer. Study observations and caveats: Intratumoral expanded alpha and beta TCR counts were found to track tumor mutation counts.

These receptors' targets are unknown. Documented time point: sample taken at primary tumor resection. TCRdb ran MiXCR on the 5' RACE reads and lists one entry per CDR3 protein. The top ten clones hold nearly 25% of a sample with 8,000 or so distinct CDR3 sequences, approximately 5.3% of them seen once. This specimen was lung tumor tissue, taken at surgery. The receptors were sampled from a male donor with early-stage non-small cell lung cancer.

The table lists this clonotype with many counts. The gene calls are TRBV29-1 and TRBJ2-2; 9 nucleotides line up with TRBD1. The CDR3 is made up of 14 amino acids. The germline V gene has CDR1 SQVTM and CDR2 ANQGSEA. The V segment lost 7 bases and the J segment 4 bases; nucleotides outside the gene matches: 7. CDR3 in amino acids: CSGTGDDTTGELFF. The CDR3 DNA sequence: TGCAGCGGGACAGGGGACGACACCACCGGGGAGCTGTTTTTT.

The chain joins TRBV24-1 to TRBJ2-1; TRBD2 is a possible D gene (6 bases). The germline V and J ends were trimmed by 7 bases and 8 bases, with 17 bases remaining between them. The CDR3 loop spans 14 amino acids. The germline gives CDR1 KGHDR, CDR2 SFDVKD. For the CDR3, the DNA is TGTGCCACCAGGCCGGAGGGTACTGGGGATGAGCAGTTCTTC. It specifies CATRPEGTGDEQFF.

Ten or more counts support this clonotype. CDR3 DNA sequence: TGTGCCAGCAGCCTAGACACGTACAATGAGCAGTTCTTC. This sequence encodes CASSLDTYNEQFF. The V and J genes are TRBV7-3 and TRBJ2-1, with D unresolved. V lost 5 bases, J lost 4 bases, and 9 bases lay in between. Germline V gene data show CDR1 as SGHTA and CDR2 as FQGTGA. CDR3 length: 13 residues.

In this sample, this clonotype turned up many times. The chain has TRBV5-1 and TRBJ2-7; D may be TRBD1 (6 bases). The V end was cut by 4 bases, the J end by 5 bases, with 13 bases between. This CDR3 is 13 amino acids long. CDR1 and CDR2 from the germline V gene are SGHRS and YFSETQ. This CDR3 is CASSDTTGNEQYF. The CDR3 nucleotides are TGCGCCAGCAGCGATACCACAGGGAACGAGCAGTACTTC.

This clonotype was detected ten times or more. The chain carries TRBV7-6 and TRBJ2-1; TRBD2 aligns across 9 bases. Germline V gene lookup returns CDR1 SGHVS and CDR2 FNYEAQ. The ends lost 3 bases at V and 7 bases at J; junction bases unmatched: 13. The CDR3 covers 17 residues. This chain's CDR3 is CASSLGVARGGRNEQFF. For the CDR3, the DNA is TGTGCCAGCAGCTTGGGTGTCGCGCGGGGGGGACGGAATGAGCAGTTCTTC.

This clonotype was seen many times. The J gene is TRBJ2-7, the V gene TRBV7-2; 9 nucleotides match TRBD1. The V gene end was trimmed by 5 bases and the J gene end by 3 bases; junction bases not matched to a gene: 5. The CDR3 totals 14 residues. Germline loops: CDR1 SGHTA, CDR2 FQGNSA. CDR3 DNA sequence: TGTGCCAGCAGCCGACGGACAGGGGACTACGAGCAGTACTTC. Translated, it gives CASSRRTGDYEQYF.

The chain carries TRBV6-5 and TRBJ1-5; D possibly corresponds to TRBD1 (6 bases). Germline V gene data show CDR1 as MNHEY and CDR2 as SVGAGI. This CDR3 has 14 amino acids. Trimming shortened V by 5 bases and J by 7 bases, and 15 bases separated the two germline ends. CDR3 sequence (DNA): TGTGCCAGCAGTAGGGACATGGGGGAACAGCCCCAGCATTTT. It codes for CASSRDMGEQPQHF.

At least ten counts were recorded for this clonotype. CDR3 DNA: TGTGCCAGCTCACCCCTAGCGGGAGGTTCAGATACGCAGTATTTT. As protein: CASSPLAGGSDTQYF. V and J are TRBV18 and TRBJ2-3, with 11 nucleotides matching TRBD2. Germline V lookup: CDR1 KGHSH, CDR2 LQKENI. The CDR3 covers 15 residues. The V gene end was trimmed by 3 bases and the J gene end by 4 bases; junction bases not matched to a gene: 3.

This clonotype was found many times. This chain joins TRBV4-2 and TRBJ2-5, with no clear D. Trimming left V 4 bases short and J 1 base short, with 10 bases between. The CDR3 spans 14 residues. Germline CDR1 reads LGHNA; CDR2 reads YNFKEQ. The CDR3 nucleotides are TGTGCCAGCAGCCTGAACCCGGGCCAAGAGACCCAGTACTTC. It codes for CASSLNPGQETQYF.

There are many counts of this clonotype. The V call is TRBV20-1, the J call TRBJ1-5; D remains unclear. The CDR3 sequence is 12 residues long. Trimming cost V 7 bases and J 6 bases, with 13 bases left between them. Germline V gives CDR1 DFQATT, CDR2 SNEGSKA (reference sequence). This CDR3 is CSVSTGSQPQHF. The CDR3 nucleotides read TGCAGTGTAAGCACTGGTAGTCAGCCCCAGCATTTT.

In its sample, this clonotype was seen many times. The chain joins TRBV12-3 or TRBV12-4 to TRBJ1-5; D call uncertain. The V gene lost 1 base and the J gene lost 5 bases, with 6 bases spanning the gap. This CDR3 is built from 13 residues. The CDR3, as DNA: TGTGCCAGCAGTTTAGGACAAGATCAGCCCCAGCATTTT. Amino acid sequence: CASSLGQDQPQHF.

This clonotype has just one count. The genes are TRBV12-3 or TRBV12-4 and TRBJ2-4; D possibly corresponds to TRBD2 (5 bases). The CDR3 length is 15 residues. V gave up 4 bases and J gave up 6 bases, with 16 bases separating them. The CDR3: CASSSAGSGGNIQYF. CDR3 DNA: TGTGCCAGCAGTTCAGCCGGCAGCGGTGGAAACATTCAGTACTTC.

In its sample, this clonotype ranks as medium-sized. The V call is TRBV18, the J call TRBJ2-1, with a possible D match to TRBD1 (6 bases). Germline lookup yields CDR1 KGHSH and CDR2 LQKENI. CDR3 size: 15 residues. V lost 2 bases and J lost 6, with 14 bases in between. CDR3 sequence reads: CASSPRAGEGNEQFF. The CDR3 DNA is TGTGCCAGCTCACCAAGGGCAGGGGAAGGCAATGAGCAGTTCTTC.

The chain carries TRBV27 and TRBJ2-7; D possibly corresponds to TRBD2 (6 bases). Germline V CDR1 and CDR2: MNHEY, SMNVEV (reference sequence). Trimming took 4 bases from V and 2 from J, leaving 15 bases between them. The CDR3 extends over 15 amino acids. The CDR3 DNA reads TGTGCCAGCAGTTCCCCTAGCGAATCCACCTACGAGCAGTACTTC. Its translation is CASSSPSESTYEQYF.

The chain joins TRBV27 to TRBJ1-5; 7 nucleotides line up with TRBD1. The CDR3 contains 19 residues. Trimming took 1 base from V and 1 from J; bases not matched to a gene: 13. Germline CDR1 and CDR2: MNHEY and SMNVEV (reference sequence). This CDR3 is CASSLYAARGYASNQPQHF. CDR3 bases: TGTGCCAGCAGTTTATATGCCGCCAGGGGGTATGCGAGCAATCAGCCCCAGCATTTT.

By share, this clonotype ranks as medium-sized. V usage is TRBV6-1 and J usage is TRBJ1-6, with D tentatively TRBD1 (5 bases). CDR1 and CDR2 from the germline V gene are MNHNS and SASEGT. This CDR3 has 14 residues. The ends were cut back, 4 bases at V and 13 bases at J, with 17 bases in the middle. CDR3 sequence reads: CASSGGTAKGPLHF. The CDR3 nucleotides read TGTGCCAGCAGTGGCGGGACTGCAAAAGGCCCCCTCCACTTT.

There are many counts of this clonotype. The CDR3, as DNA: TGTGCCAGCAGTTACCTGGGACAGGGAAGCTATGGCTACACCTTC. Translated: CASSYLGQGSYGYTF. V gene TRBV6-5 combines with J gene TRBJ1-2, with 9 bases that match TRBD1. Germline CDR1 is MNHEY and CDR2 is SVGAGI. The junction had 5 bases not matched to a gene; V was cut back by 2 bases and J by 4 bases. The CDR3 runs 15 residues.

The chain couples TRBV6-1 to TRBJ1-2; the D gene is possibly TRBD1 (5 bases). In germline, CDR1 is MNHNS, CDR2 SASEGT. V was clipped by 4 bases and J by 2 bases, with 5 bases between them. The CDR3 has 12 residues. As DNA, the CDR3 is TGTGCCAGCAGTGCAGGGAACTATGGCTACACCTTC. Its translation is CASSAGNYGYTF.

The table lists this clonotype with many counts. The V call is TRBV10-3, the J call TRBJ1-1; unclear D gene. V lost 8 bases, J lost 1 base, and 8 bases lay in between. The CDR3 consists of 12 residues. CDR1 is ENHRY and CDR2 is SYGVKD in the germline V gene. The CDR3 coding sequence is TGTGCCATCCGGACCCAGAACACTGAAGCTTTCTTT. Protein product: CAIRTQNTEAFF.

This clonotype was picked up many times. The V and J genes are TRBV18 and TRBJ2-4, with unresolved D. Looked up from germline, CDR1 is KGHSH and CDR2 is LQKENI. The V gene lost 3 bases and the J gene lost 3 bases, with 9 bases spanning the gap. The CDR3 covers 14 residues. The CDR3 DNA is TGTGCCAGCTCACCCCCCCTAGTCAAAAACATTCAGTACTTC. It specifies CASSPPLVKNIQYF.

This clonotype came up once. A read error may be the cause here, since a much bigger clone is one base away. CDR3 protein: CTSSLSGSYNEQFF. In DNA, the CDR3 is TGTACCAGCAGCCTTAGCGGGTCCTACAATGAGCAGTTCTTC. J is TRBJ2-1 and V is TRBV7-9; 7 bases map to TRBD2. This CDR3 is built from 14 residues. Germline loops: CDR1 SEHNR, CDR2 FQNEAQ (reference sequence).

This clonotype appeared many times. V and J are TRBV6-5 and TRBJ2-7; weak D call: TRBD2 (6 bases). The length of the CDR3 is 14 residues. The germline CDR1 and CDR2 sequences are MNHEY and SVGAGI. Trimming took 1 base from V and 6 from J, leaving 13 bases between them. The CDR3 loop is CASSYFGGEGEQYF. The DNA for the CDR3 is TGTGCCAGCAGTTACTTCGGGGGAGAGGGCGAGCAGTACTTC.